The 27 T cell receptor beta chains in this list originate from one sample, sequenced in a study of cytomegalovirus exposure and HLA in healthy donors. Researchers ran the PCR with 60 Vbeta and 13 Jbeta primers. Sequenced by immunoSEQ multiplex PCR; TCRdb stores in-frame clones only, minus some. The repertoire includes about 160,000 clones, 60% to 85% of them detected once, and under 3% sits in the top ten. What was sequenced was PBMCs. The source of these receptors is a woman between 45 and 65 years old in good health and CMV-seropositive.

The chain joins TRBV19 to TRBJ1-6, with 8 bases matching TRBD1. V shed 4 bases, J shed 7 bases, and the junction held 3 bases outside the gene matches. Germline V gene sequence: CDR1 LNHDA, CDR2 SQIVND (reference sequence). The CDR3 is 14 residues long. The CDR3 sequence: CASSSRTGNSPLHF. In DNA, the CDR3 is TGTGCCAGTAGTAGCCGGACAGGGAATTCACCCCTCCACTTT.

V usage is TRBV2 and J usage is TRBJ1-1; a weak D match, TRBD1 (6 bases). The V end was cut by 7 bases, the J end by 2 bases, with 14 bases between. The CDR3 covers 14 residues. The germline gives CDR1 SNHLY, CDR2 FYNNEI. The CDR3 loop is CASTRQVLNTEAFF. In DNA, the CDR3 is TGTGCCAGCACTCGACAGGTCTTAAACACTGAAGCTTTCTTT.

This clone has only a few counts. V and J are TRBV9 and TRBJ2-2, with D possibly being TRBD2 (5 bases). This CDR3 has 16 amino acids. Germline values: CDR1 SGDLS, CDR2 YYNGEE. V gave up 0 bases and J gave up 5 bases, with 14 bases separating them. Here the CDR3 reads CASSVGWLAHTGELFF. The CDR3 coding sequence is TGTGCCAGCAGCGTAGGTTGGCTAGCACATACCGGGGAGCTGTTTTTT.

This rearrangement joins TRBV9 to TRBJ1-1, with D possibly being TRBD1 (5 bases). Germline values: CDR1 SGDLS, CDR2 YYNGEE. The CDR3 length is 14 residues. V was clipped by 4 bases and J by 2 bases, with 12 bases between them. The CDR3 nucleotides are TGTGCCAGCAGCCCCGGATGGGGCAACACTGAAGCTTTCTTT. It yields the protein CASSPGWGNTEAFF.

This sequence joins TRBV19 and TRBJ1-3; possibly TRBD1 for D (6 bases). The CDR3 extends over 14 amino acids. Trimming took 5 bases from V and 7 from J, leaving 15 bases between them. CDR1 is LNHDA, CDR2 SQIVND, per germline (reference sequence). CDR3: CASSYLQGWNTIYF. CDR3 DNA sequence: TGTGCCAGTAGTTACTTACAGGGTTGGAACACCATATATTTT.

This chain connects TRBV19 to TRBJ2-3; 13 nucleotides line up with TRBD2. The trim removed 6 bases at V and 3 bases at J, leaving 6 bases unmatched. Germline V lookup: CDR1 LNHDA, CDR2 SQIVND (reference sequence). The CDR3 runs 16 residues. The CDR3, as DNA: TGTGCCAGTAGCCCCTGGACTAGCGGGGGTACAGATACGCAGTATTTT. Its translation: CASSPWTSGGTDTQYF. Full variable domain (remainder filled in from reference TRBV19 and TRBJ2-3): DGGITQSPKYLFRKEGQNVTLSCEQNLNHDAMYWYRQDPGQGLRLIYYSQIVNDFQKGDIAEGYSVSREKKESFPLTVTSAQKNPTAFYLCASSPWTSGGTDTQYFGPGTRLTVL.

The rearrangement links TRBV2 to TRBJ1-1; D perhaps matches TRBD1 (5 bases). V was pared by 3 bases and J by 4 bases, with 12 bases between. CDR3 length: 14 residues. CDR1 and CDR2 (germline): SNHLY, FYNNEI. The CDR3: CASSELQGVTEAFF. The CDR3 region has the DNA TGTGCCAGCAGTGAGTTGCAGGGTGTCACTGAAGCTTTCTTT.

CDR3 sequence: CASSPSGGAYNEQFF. The CDR3 DNA reads TGTGCCAGCAGCCCTAGCGGGGGGGCCTACAATGAGCAGTTCTTC. This sequence joins TRBV13 and TRBJ2-1; TRBD2 matches 12 bases. The V gene end was trimmed by 5 bases and the J gene end by 2 bases; junction bases not matched to a gene: 1. Germline CDR1 and CDR2: PRHDT and FYEKMQ (reference sequence). This CDR3 comprises 15 residues.

CDR3 protein: CASSLFPEEGAAGANVLTF. DNA for the CDR3: TGTGCCAGCAGTTTATTTCCTGAGGAGGGGGCTGCTGGGGCCAACGTCCTGACTTTC. This sequence joins TRBV27 and TRBJ2-6; D is perhaps TRBD1 (7 bases). The CDR3 sequence is 19 residues long. The germline V and J ends were trimmed by 1 base and 2 bases, with 18 bases remaining between them. The germline gives CDR1 MNHEY, CDR2 SMNVEV (reference sequence).

CDR3 coding DNA: TGTGCCAGCAACCACATGGGCAGGGCAGGGGATCAGCCCCAGCATTTT. It codes for CASNHMGRAGDQPQHF. The chain combines TRBV19 with TRBJ1-5; D is perhaps TRBD1 (6 bases). CDR3 length: 16 residues. From germline, CDR1 is LNHDA and CDR2 SQIVND (reference sequence). Deletions cut 9 bases from V and 5 bases from J, with 23 bases between.

The chain uses TRBV11-3 and TRBJ1-1, with 7 bases that match TRBD1. CDR1 is SGHNT, CDR2 YENEEA, per germline. The length of the CDR3 is 13 residues. The V and J ends lost 1 base and 7 bases, in that order; junction bases with no gene match: 3. The CDR3 loop is CASSLGQGGEAFF. Here the CDR3 DNA reads TGTGCCAGCAGCTTAGGACAGGGTGGTGAAGCTTTCTTT.

This clone appeared once. This rearrangement joins TRBV18 to TRBJ1-6; tentatively, D is TRBD1 (6 bases). Per the germline V gene, CDR1 is KGHSH and CDR2 is LQKENI. Trimming cost V 4 bases and J 0 bases, with 16 bases left between them. This CDR3 is built from 18 residues. The CDR3 sequence: CASSRTPGTSSYNSPLHF. The CDR3 DNA follows: TGTGCCAGCTCACGTACTCCAGGGACAAGCTCCTATAATTCACCCCTCCACTTT. The variable domain in full, with the rest retrieved from reference TRBV18 and TRBJ1-6, is NAGVMQNPRHLVRRRGQEARLRCSPMKGHSHVYWYRQLPEEGLKFMVYLQKENIIDESGMPKERFSAEFPKEGPSILRIQQVVRGDSAAYFCASSRTPGTSSYNSPLHFGNGTRLTVT.

The chain uses TRBV7-9 and TRBJ1-4; D gene unclear. CDR1 is SEHNR, CDR2 FQNEAQ, per germline (reference sequence). The CDR3 is 13 amino acids. Trimming removed 2 bases at V and 8 bases at J, with 9 bases between. The DNA of the CDR3 is TGTGCCAGCAGCTTATACAGTAACGAAAAACTGTTTTTT. As protein: CASSLYSNEKLFF.

The chain combines TRBV5-1 with TRBJ2-5; tentatively, D is TRBD1 (5 bases). V was cut by 7 bases and J by 3 bases, with 22 bases left in between. The germline V gene has CDR1 SGHRS and CDR2 YFSETQ. The CDR3 extends over 16 amino acids. CDR3: CASAPKPLTVEETQYF. The CDR3 nucleotides are TGCGCCAGCGCCCCCAAACCGCTGACAGTCGAAGAGACCCAGTACTTC.

The chain combines TRBV5-1 with TRBJ2-3, with a weak D call TRBD1 (5 bases). Germline values: CDR1 SGHRS, CDR2 YFSETQ. V shed 3 bases and J shed 1 base, with 9 bases lying between them. The CDR3 has 14 amino acids. CDR3 residues: CASSSRVGTDTQYF. DNA of the CDR3: TGCGCCAGCAGCTCCAGGGTGGGCACAGATACGCAGTATTTT.

The chain recombines TRBV13 with TRBJ1-2; no clear D gene. In germline, CDR1 is PRHDT, CDR2 FYEKMQ (reference sequence). The CDR3 consists of 14 residues. V lost 0 bases and J 1 base, leaving 6 bases between the germline ends. CDR3 coding DNA: TGTGCCAGCAGCTTAGGAGGAGGTAACTATGGCTACACCTTC. It specifies CASSLGGGNYGYTF.

The chain uses TRBV11-2 and TRBJ2-7, with D possibly being TRBD2 (6 bases). The CDR3 extends over 17 amino acids. V was cut by 5 bases and J by 3 bases, with 23 bases left in between. The germline V gene encodes CDR1 SGHAT and CDR2 FQNNGV. The CDR3 region is CASSPRGLRRMSYEQYF. In DNA, the CDR3 is TGTGCCAGCAGCCCTCGGGGGTTACGCCGGATGAGCTACGAGCAGTACTTC.

The chain uses TRBV2 and TRBJ2-3; 8 nucleotides match TRBD2. Germline-derived CDR1 and CDR2 are SNHLY and FYNNEI. The junction had 5 bases not matched to a gene; V was cut back by 3 bases and J by 3 bases. The CDR3 has 15 residues. CDR3 sequence: CASSDSGGWTDTQYF. The CDR3, as DNA: TGTGCCAGCAGTGACAGCGGGGGTTGGACAGATACGCAGTATTTT.

The V gene is TRBV4-1, the J gene TRBJ2-4, with TRBD1 matching 9 bases. Germline V CDR1 and CDR2: MGHRA, YSYEKL. This CDR3 is 19 amino acids long. Germline trimming cut 0 bases from V and 0 bases from J; bases unmatched to any gene: 9. CDR3 residues: CASSQDGGDRVLAKNIQYF. CDR3 nucleotide sequence: TGCGCCAGCAGCCAAGATGGCGGGGACAGGGTACTAGCCAAAAACATTCAGTACTTC.

V usage is TRBV9 and J usage is TRBJ2-3, with 8 bases matching TRBD2. Germline CDR1 is SGDLS and CDR2 is YYNGEE. CDR3 length: 15 amino acids. After removal of 3 bases from V and 6 bases from J, the junction contained 9 bases not matched to a gene. The CDR3 reads CASSDSGEHGDTQYF. In DNA form, the CDR3 reads TGTGCCAGCAGCGATAGCGGGGAGCACGGCGATACGCAGTATTTT.

The V and J genes are TRBV10-3 and TRBJ2-2, with 8 bases lining up with TRBD1. The CDR3 is 15 amino acids. The ends lost 4 bases at V and 5 bases at J; junction bases unmatched: 6. Germline V gene data show CDR1 as ENHRY and CDR2 as SYGVKD. The CDR3 loop reads CAISVSQGATGELFF. The CDR3 DNA follows: TGTGCCATCAGTGTGTCCCAGGGGGCAACCGGGGAGCTGTTTTTT.

The sample holds a few counts of this clone. Germline is not matched at one junction end, which may reflect a read error. The rearrangement joins TRBV5-1 to TRBJ2-1; 9 positions match TRBD2. This CDR3 contains 16 residues. Germline V gene sequence: CDR1 SGHRS, CDR2 YFSETQ. CDR3 sequence reads: CASSSRGGSSNNEQFF. For the CDR3, the DNA is TGCGCCAGCAGCTCGCGGGGGGGCTCCTCCAACAATGAGCAGTTCTTC. Looking up the rest from reference TRBV5-1 and TRBJ2-1 gives the full variable domain: KAGVTQTPRYLIKTRGQQVTLSCSPISGHRSVSWYQQTPGQGLQFLFEYFSETQRNKGNFPGRFSGRQFSNSRSEMNVSTLELGDSALYLCASSSRGGSSNNEQFFGPGTRLTVL.

The rearrangement uses TRBV5-1 and TRBJ2-7; D possibly corresponds to TRBD1 (6 bases). CDR1 is SGHRS, CDR2 YFSETQ, per germline. The ends were cut back, 3 bases at V and 5 bases at J, with 12 bases in the middle. The CDR3 runs 13 residues. CDR3 nucleotides: TGCGCCAGCAGCTCCTATGGGACAAACGAGCAGTACTTC. Its protein is CASSSYGTNEQYF.

This chain uses TRBV6-5 with TRBJ2-1; D uncertain. The length of the CDR3 is 12 residues. The germline V gene has CDR1 MNHEY and CDR2 SVGAGI. V lost 4 bases and J 5 bases, leaving 6 bases between the germline ends. In DNA form, the CDR3 reads TGTGCCAGCAGTTTTTCAGACAATGAGCAGTTCTTC. Translating it yields CASSFSDNEQFF.

The V call is TRBV4-2, the J call TRBJ1-2; D may be TRBD1 (6 bases). V was trimmed by 1 base and J by 6 bases, leaving 18 bases between them. From germline, CDR1 is LGHNA and CDR2 YNFKEQ. The CDR3 consists of 16 residues. The CDR3 loop reads CASSQVGNRAEDGYTF. The CDR3 region has the DNA TGTGCCAGCAGCCAAGTCGGGAACAGGGCGGAGGATGGCTACACCTTC.

The CDR3 region is CASSSISYGYTF. In DNA, the CDR3 is TGTGCCAGCAGCTCCATTAGCTATGGCTACACCTTC. The chain has TRBV5-6 and TRBJ1-2; D remains ambiguous. The germline gives CDR1 SGHDT, CDR2 YYEEEE. This CDR3 is built from 12 residues. V gave up 3 bases and J gave up 4 bases, with 7 bases separating them.

The chain uses TRBV11-2 and TRBJ2-5; a possible D gene is TRBD1 (5 bases). The CDR3 length is 17 residues. V was cut by 5 bases and J by 0 bases, with 19 bases left in between. The germline gives CDR1 SGHAT, CDR2 FQNNGV. The CDR3 bases are TGTGCCAGCAGCGACATCAATGCAGGGCCTTACCAAGAGACCCAGTACTTC. Translation gives CASSDINAGPYQETQYF.